This TCR beta chain appears in the sequencing data of a study of cytomegalovirus exposure and HLA in healthy donors. CDR1 SGHRS and CDR2 YFSETQ come from the germline V gene. The CDR3 is made up of 16 amino acids. With 6 bases removed from V and 3 bases from J, the gap between germline ends came to 18 bases. The PCR employed 60 Vbeta primers together with 13 Jbeta primers. The table came from immunoSEQ multiplex PCR; TCRdb's copy has only in-frame clones and leaves some out. Of 110,000 or so clones in the sample, 82% were seen once. The rearrangement joins TRBV5-1 to TRBJ2-2, with D perhaps matching TRBD2 (7 bases). Input material: PBMCs. The sequence came from a young woman in good health and CMV-seronegative. CDR3 loop: CASTPAGARDTGELFF. Written as DNA, the CDR3 is TGCGCCAGCACCCCGGCGGGGGCGCGGGACACCGGGGAGCTGTTTTTT.